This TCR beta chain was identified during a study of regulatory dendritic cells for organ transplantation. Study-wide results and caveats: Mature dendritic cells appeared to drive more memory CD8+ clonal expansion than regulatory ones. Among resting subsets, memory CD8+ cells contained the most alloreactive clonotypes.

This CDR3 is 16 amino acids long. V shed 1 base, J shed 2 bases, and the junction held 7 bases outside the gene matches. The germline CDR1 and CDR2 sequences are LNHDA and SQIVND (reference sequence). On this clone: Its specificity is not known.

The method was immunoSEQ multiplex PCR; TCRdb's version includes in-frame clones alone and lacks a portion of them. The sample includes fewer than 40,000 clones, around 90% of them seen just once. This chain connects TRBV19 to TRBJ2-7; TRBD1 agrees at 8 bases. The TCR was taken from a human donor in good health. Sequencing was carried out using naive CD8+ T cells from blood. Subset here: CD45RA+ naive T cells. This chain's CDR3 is CASSIGPQGAPYEQYF. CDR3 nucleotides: TGTGCCAGTAGTATAGGGCCGCAGGGGGCCCCCTACGAGCAGTACTTC.